These T cell receptor beta chains were read from a single sample in a study of blood T cell repertoires in COVID-19. This table comes from immunoSEQ multiplex PCR, and its TCRdb copy is limited to in-frame clones, with some not included. This table has about 250,000 clones, approximately 86% appearing once. The specimen was peripheral blood. The receptors were sampled from a human donor with COVID-19, enrolled during active disease. The donor label of this sample is uncertain. Both conserved end residues are part of each CDR3. A D gene is named only where the DNA matches it firmly. Size is stated for part of the rows, as once, few or many counts, or as a class when the clone is expanded.

d_call,clone_size,v_call,cdr3_length,j_call,cdr3_aa,cdr3_nt
TRBD1,NA,TRBV5-1,15,TRBJ1-1,CASSSTGGIGTEAFF,TGCGCCAGCAGCTCAACAGGGGGGATCGGGACTGAAGCTTTCTTT
NA,NA,TRBV28,15,TRBJ1-1,CASSKPGIMNTEAFF,TGTGCCAGCAGCAAACCGGGGATAATGAACACTGAAGCTTTCTTT
NA,NA,TRBV12-3/TRBV12-4,12,TRBJ1-4,CASTWGREKLFF,TGTGCCAGCACCTGGGGCCGTGAAAAACTGTTTTTT
NA,once,TRBV10-1,13,TRBJ1-1,CASSVDPSTEAFF,TGCGCCAGCAGTGTCGACCCTAGCACTGAAGCTTTCTTT
NA,NA,TRBV6-5,13,TRBJ1-1,CASSFRGTTEAFF,TGTGCCAGCAGTTTTCGGGGAACCACTGAAGCTTTCTTT
NA,NA,TRBV11-2,16,TRBJ1-4,CASSLAGRGGNEKLFF,TGTGCCAGCAGCTTAGCCGGCCGCGGGGGGAATGAAAAACTGTTTTTT
NA,NA,TRBV5-1,15,TRBJ1-3,CASSLPQSSGNTIYF,TGCGCCAGCAGCTTACCACAGAGCTCTGGAAACACCATATATTTT
TRBD2,NA,TRBV28,15,TRBJ2-7,CASSRASGAVHEQYF,TGTGCCAGCAGTAGGGCTAGCGGAGCGGTCCACGAGCAGTACTTC
NA,NA,TRBV18,12,TRBJ1-1,CASSPGAAEAFF,TGTGCCAGCTCACCAGGGGCTGCCGAAGCTTTCTTT
NA,NA,TRBV12-2,16,TRBJ1-1,CASRSPYTLLYRGAFF,TGTGCAAGTCGCTCACCCTATACCCTTCTTTATCGCGGGGCTTTCTTT
TRBD2,NA,TRBV2,16,TRBJ2-5,CASSQNLAGGGETQYF,TGTGCCAGCAGCCAGAACTTGGCGGGGGGAGGAGAGACCCAGTACTTC
TRBD1,NA,TRBV27,15,TRBJ1-6,CASSLRDRVNSPLHF,TGTGCCAGCAGTCTTCGGGACAGGGTCAATTCACCCCTCCACTTT
NA,NA,TRBV15,13,TRBJ2-7,CATSRGLYYEQYF,TGTGCCACCAGCAGAGGGCTTTACTACGAGCAGTACTTC
NA,NA,TRBV3-1/TRBV3-2,15,TRBJ1-1,CASSHRGGPTTEAFF,TGTGCCAGCAGCCATCGGGGGGGGCCGACCACTGAAGCTTTCTTT
NA,NA,TRBV3-1/TRBV3-2,14,TRBJ2-1,CASSPLASYNEQFF,TGTGCCAGCAGCCCCTTAGCTTCCTACAATGAGCAGTTCTTC
NA,NA,TRBV28,14,TRBJ1-3,CASSFSSGGNTIYF,TGTGCCAGCAGTTTTAGTTCGGGTGGAAACACCATATATTTT
TRBD2,NA,TRBV20-1,16,TRBJ2-1,CSASKPGLAGVAEQFF,TGCAGTGCTAGTAAACCGGGACTAGCGGGAGTAGCTGAGCAGTTCTTC
TRBD1,NA,TRBV19,12,TRBJ1-5,CASSTRTGPQHF,TGTGCCAGTAGTACCCGGACAGGACCCCAGCATTTT
TRBD2,NA,TRBV7-2,16,TRBJ2-2,CASSRGEAGNTGELFF,TGTGCCAGCAGCCGGGGGGAGGCGGGGAACACCGGGGAGCTGTTTTTT
NA,NA,TRBV30,13,TRBJ1-1,CAWSRGGNTEAFF,TGTGCCTGGAGCCGGGGGGGTAACACTGAAGCTTTCTTT
TRBD1,NA,TRBV2,16,TRBJ2-2,CASRSRDRVVAGELFF,TGTGCCAGCAGGAGCCGGGACAGGGTCGTCGCCGGGGAGCTGTTTTTT
TRBD1,NA,TRBV5-1,14,TRBJ1-2,CASRRGTGGIGYTF,TGCGCCAGCAGAAGGGGGACAGGGGGCATAGGCTACACCTTC
TRBD2,NA,TRBV4-3,14,TRBJ2-3,CASSQVPAGGPRYF,TGCGCCAGCAGCCAAGTTCCAGCGGGAGGCCCAAGGTATTTT
TRBD1,NA,TRBV9,15,TRBJ2-1,CASSTGQGTYNEQFF,TGTGCCAGCAGCACCGGACAGGGCACCTACAATGAGCAGTTCTTC
TRBD2,NA,TRBV11-3,13,TRBJ2-5,CAILAGALETQYF,TGTGCCATCTTAGCGGGAGCTTTAGAGACCCAGTACTTC
NA,NA,TRBV6-4,19,TRBJ1-5,CASSCVRITRSLKNQPQHF,TGTGCCAGCAGTTGCGTGAGGATCACAAGGTCTTTAAAGAATCAGCCCCAGCATTTT
TRBD1,few,TRBV18,16,TRBJ2-1,CASSPTGTGLYNEQFF,TGTGCCAGCTCACCGACCGGGACAGGGCTTTACAATGAGCAGTTCTTC
NA,NA,TRBV28,15,TRBJ2-3,CASSRLATYTDTQYF,TGTGCCAGCAGTCGGCTAGCGACCTACACAGATACGCAGTATTTT
NA,NA,TRBV7-3,13,TRBJ1-6,CASSQGVNSPLHF,TGTGCCAGCAGTCAAGGGGTTAATTCACCCCTCCACTTT
TRBD1,NA,TRBV25-1,14,TRBJ1-4,CASRPGQAGEKLFF,TGTGCCAGCAGGCCCGGACAGGCGGGTGAAAAACTGTTTTTT
NA,NA,TRBV7-8,12,TRBJ1-6,CASSRGYSPLHF,TGTGCCAGCTCCAGGGGATACTCACCCCTCCACTTT
TRBD1,NA,TRBV5-1,15,TRBJ2-2,CASSKTDRITGELFF,TGCGCCAGCAGCAAGACGGACAGGATCACCGGGGAGCTGTTTTTT
TRBD1,NA,TRBV5-6,17,TRBJ1-2,CASSLPGTGGPVYGYTF,TGTGCCAGCAGCTTGCCCGGGACAGGGGGACCCGTCTATGGCTACACCTTC
TRBD1,NA,TRBV11-3,16,TRBJ2-2,CASSGGTGRNTGELFF,TGTGCCAGCAGCGGAGGGACAGGGAGAAACACCGGGGAGCTGTTTTTT
TRBD2,NA,TRBV7-2,19,TRBJ2-3,CASSHGVAGEFRILDTQYF,TGTGCCAGCAGCCATGGGGTTGCGGGAGAGTTCCGGATACTAGATACGCAGTATTTT
NA,NA,TRBV5-1,14,TRBJ2-2,CASSHGQPTGELFF,TGCGCCAGCAGCCACGGACAGCCCACCGGGGAGCTGTTTTTT
TRBD2,NA,TRBV4-3,17,TRBJ2-3,CASSPRTSGRGGDTQYF,TGCGCCAGCAGCCCAAGGACTAGCGGGAGAGGTGGAGATACGCAGTATTTT
NA,NA,TRBV25-1,15,TRBJ1-2,CASSDRAPSEYGYTF,TGTGCCAGCAGTGACAGGGCCCCCTCCGAGTATGGCTACACCTTC
TRBD1,once,TRBV5-1,15,TRBJ1-6,CASSEETGINSPLHF,TGCGCCAGCAGCGAGGAGACAGGGATAAATTCACCCCTCCACTTT
NA,few,TRBV30,13,TRBJ1-4,CAWDDRRREKLFF,TGTGCCTGGGATGACAGGCGAAGAGAAAAACTGTTTTTT
TRBD1,NA,TRBV6-5,14,TRBJ1-1,CASTVQGAIPEAFF,TGTGCCAGCACGGTTCAGGGGGCGATCCCTGAAGCTTTCTTT
NA,NA,TRBV4-3,14,TRBJ1-1,CASSQDLGNTEAFF,TGCGCCAGCAGCCAAGATCTAGGGAACACTGAAGCTTTCTTT
NA,few,TRBV28,17,TRBJ1-1,CASTSRWGESLNTEAFF,TGTGCCAGCACCTCGAGGTGGGGCGAGAGTTTGAACACTGAAGCTTTCTTT
NA,NA,TRBV6-5,13,TRBJ1-1,CASSRGGNTEAFF,TGTGCCAGCAGCCGAGGGGGGAACACTGAAGCTTTCTTT
NA,few,TRBV19,14,TRBJ2-1,CASSLQGSSNEQFF,TGTGCCAGTAGTTTGCAGGGGTCCTCAAATGAGCAGTTCTTC
TRBD1,NA,TRBV28,16,TRBJ1-6,CASSLQGSSYNSPLHF,TGTGCCAGCAGCTTACAGGGGTCCTCCTATAATTCACCCCTCCACTTT